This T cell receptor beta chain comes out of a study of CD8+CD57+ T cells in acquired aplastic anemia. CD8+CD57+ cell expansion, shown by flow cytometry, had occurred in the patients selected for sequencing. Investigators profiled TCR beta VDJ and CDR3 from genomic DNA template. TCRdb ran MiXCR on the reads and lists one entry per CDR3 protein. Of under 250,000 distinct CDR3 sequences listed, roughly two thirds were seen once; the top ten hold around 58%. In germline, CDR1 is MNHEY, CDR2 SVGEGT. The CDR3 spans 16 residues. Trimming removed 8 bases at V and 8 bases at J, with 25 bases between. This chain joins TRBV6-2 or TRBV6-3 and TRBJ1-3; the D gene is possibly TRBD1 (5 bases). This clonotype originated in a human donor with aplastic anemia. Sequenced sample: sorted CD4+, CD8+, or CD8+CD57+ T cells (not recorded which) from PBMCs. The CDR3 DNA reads TGTGCCAGCGGTTCCGGGGACGGATACTATGGCTACACCATATATTTT. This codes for CASGSGDGYYGYTIYF.